This TCR beta chain was recorded in a study of CD8+ T cells in alopecia areata. Per germline, CDR1 SQVTM and CDR2 ANQGSEA. CDR3 size: 13 residues. V lost 4 bases to trimming and J lost 3 bases, with 12 bases between them. cDNA prepared by RNA extraction and subsequent reverse transcription served as the template for sequencing. Method: immunoSEQ multiplex PCR; TCRdb's copy keeps in-frame clones and lacks some. The sample consists of about 190,000 clones, around 60% of them appearing once. Treatment in this sample: oral pan-JAK inhibitor, 5-10 mg twice daily. The receptor was isolated from a human donor with alopecia areata. The V and J genes are TRBV29-1 and TRBJ1-1; D is unclear. The sample in question was CD4+ T cells sorted from blood, obtained at week 4, from a patient treated with tofacitinib. This CDR3 is CSVGGLGDTEAFF. CDR3 coding DNA: TGCAGCGTTGGAGGCCTCGGGGACACTGAAGCTTTCTTT.